This T cell receptor (beta chain) was recovered during a study of T cells after yellow fever vaccination. The study's findings and limits: Peaking on day 5 versus 15, the secondary response was faster but weaker. Abundant clonotypes from the bulk population could contaminate FACS-sorted repertoires. After the booster, 96% of CD4 and 75% to 90% of CD8 primary-response clones were re-detected.

Production of TCR cDNA was by 5'RACE template switching, which also added a universal primer site and UMIs. TCRdb independently ran MiXCR on the 5' RACE reads; one entry per CDR3 protein. The data hold about 550,000 distinct CDR3 sequences, with 15% to 20% observed a single time. To note about this clonotype: Antigen unknown.

V lost 4 bases and J lost 3, with 17 bases in between. Germline V gene lookup returns CDR1 MNHEY and CDR2 SMNVEV (reference sequence). The CDR3 runs 16 residues. This chain uses TRBV27 with TRBJ2-3, with D uncertain. The sequence derives from a young man who received the YFV17D yellow fever vaccine. The material sequenced was PBMCs, taken 15 days after the yellow fever booster vaccination. This CDR3 is CASSSRAPSLTDTQYF. The CDR3 DNA sequence: TGTGCCAGCAGTTCCCGGGCCCCGTCCCTTACAGATACGCAGTATTTT.